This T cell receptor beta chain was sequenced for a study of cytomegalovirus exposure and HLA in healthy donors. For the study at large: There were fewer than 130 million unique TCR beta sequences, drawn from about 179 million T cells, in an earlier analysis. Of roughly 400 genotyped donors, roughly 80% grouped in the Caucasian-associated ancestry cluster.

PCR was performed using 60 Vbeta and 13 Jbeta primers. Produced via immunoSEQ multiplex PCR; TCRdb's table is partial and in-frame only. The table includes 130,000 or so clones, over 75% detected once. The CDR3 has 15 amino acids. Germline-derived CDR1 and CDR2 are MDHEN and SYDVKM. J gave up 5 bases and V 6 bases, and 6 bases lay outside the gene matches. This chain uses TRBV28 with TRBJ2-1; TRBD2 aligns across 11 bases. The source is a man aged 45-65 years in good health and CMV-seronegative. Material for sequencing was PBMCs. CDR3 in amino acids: CASSPGTSGNNEQFF. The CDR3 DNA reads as TGTGCCAGCAGCCCGGGGACTAGCGGAAACAATGAGCAGTTCTTC. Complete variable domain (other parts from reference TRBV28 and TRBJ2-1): DVKVTQSSRYLVKRTGEKVFLECVQDMDHENMFWYRQDPGLGLRLIYFSYDVKMKEKGDIPEGYSVSREKKERFSLILESASTNQTSMYLCASSPGTSGNNEQFFGPGTRLTVL.